These 9 T cell receptor beta chains share one sample of origin, sequenced in a study of control samples from healthy donors and cancer patients. TCRdb's copy holds only in-frame clones and misses some; the assay was immunoSEQ multiplex PCR. This sample has tens of thousands of clones; about 90% occur once, and the top ten carry under 5%. The sequenced material came from blood. All receptors derive from a woman between 50 and 59 years old in good health.

This chain joins TRBV7-9 and TRBJ1-5; D call uncertain. The germline gives CDR1 SEHNR, CDR2 FQNEAQ (reference sequence). V dropped 5 bases and J dropped 5 bases, with 7 bases sitting between them. The CDR3 extends over 12 amino acids. The CDR3 nucleotides are TGTGCCAGCAGCCTCCTAGATCAGCCCCAGCATTTT. It yields the protein CASSLLDQPQHF. Filled out from reference TRBV7-9 and TRBJ1-5, the complete variable domain reads DTGVSQNPRHKITKRGQNVTFRCDPISEHNRLYWYRQTLGQGPEFLTYFQNEAQLEKSRLLSDRFSAERPKGSFSTLEIQRTEQGDSAMYLCASSLLDQPQHFGDGTRLSIL.

The J gene is TRBJ2-2, the V gene TRBV7-3, with TRBD1 matching 9 bases. The trim removed 5 bases at V and 5 bases at J, leaving 9 bases unmatched. In germline, CDR1 is SGHTA, CDR2 FQGTGA. This CDR3 is 16 amino acids long. The CDR3 DNA reads TGTGCCAGCAGCCCAGGACAGGGGACTCGAACCGGGGAGCTGTTTTTT. This encodes CASSPGQGTRTGELFF.

The chain has TRBV4-2 and TRBJ1-4; D is undetermined. There are 16 residues in the CDR3. CDR1 and CDR2 (germline): LGHNA, YNFKEQ. V was shortened by 5 bases and J by 7 bases, with 20 bases between the two germline ends. CDR3 nucleotide sequence: TGTGCCAGCAGCAACGACGGCACCGGTAGGGTTGAAAAACTGTTTTTT. Amino acids: CASSNDGTGRVEKLFF.

This clone was seen just once. The chain couples TRBV7-3 to TRBJ2-1; possibly TRBD2 for D (5 bases). Per the germline V gene, CDR1 is SGHTA and CDR2 is FQGTGA. Deletions cut 4 bases from V and 9 bases from J, with 19 bases between. This CDR3 has 15 residues. The CDR3 here is CASSSSATSWSEQFF. CDR3 nucleotide sequence: TGTGCCAGCAGCTCGTCAGCTACTAGTTGGAGTGAGCAGTTCTTC.

The rearrangement joins TRBV10-3 to TRBJ1-2, with TRBD1 matching 7 bases. The CDR3 is made up of 13 amino acids. V shed 6 bases and J 5 bases; nucleotides not matched to a gene: 6. Germline CDR1 ENHRY, CDR2 SYGVKD. The CDR3 nucleotides are TGTGCCATCAGCCAGACAGGGATGTATGGCTACACCTTC. Translation gives CAISQTGMYGYTF.

The V and J genes are TRBV18 and TRBJ1-1; 7 bases are a match to TRBD1. Germline trimming cut 6 bases from V and 4 bases from J; bases unmatched to any gene: 8. The CDR3 is 14 residues long. Germline V CDR1 and CDR2: KGHSH, LQKENI. CDR3 coding DNA: TGTGCCAGCTCCCCCAACAGGGGAGGCACTGAAGCTTTCTTT. Protein: CASSPNRGGTEAFF.

The gene calls are TRBV6-4 and TRBJ1-5; weak D call: TRBD1 (5 bases). Germline assignment: CDR1 MRHNA and CDR2 SNTAGT. The length of the CDR3 is 13 residues. Trimming removed 6 bases from V and 0 bases from J, with 6 bases in between. CDR3 sequence (DNA): TGTGCCAGCAGCAGGGTTAGCAATCAGCCCCAGCATTTT. Translation: CASSRVSNQPQHF.

This rearrangement joins TRBV6-2 or TRBV6-3 to TRBJ2-5; D is unresolved. Germline CDR1 MNHEY, CDR2 SVGEGT. V gave up 5 bases and J gave up 2 bases, with 15 bases separating them. The CDR3 is made up of 15 amino acids. Written as DNA, the CDR3 is TGTGCCAGCAGTCTCACCCGGACGGGTCAAGAGACCCAGTACTTC. Protein sequence: CASSLTRTGQETQYF.

The sample holds one count of this clone. This sequence joins TRBV6-1 and TRBJ1-1; 12 bases line up with TRBD1. CDR3 length: 17 amino acids. CDR1 is MNHNS, CDR2 SASEGT, per germline. V lost 2 bases, J lost 1 base, and 5 bases stayed unmatched. This CDR3 is CASSERDRGLGNTEAFF. CDR3 DNA: TGTGCCAGCAGTGAAAGGGACAGGGGGCTCGGGAACACTGAAGCTTTCTTT.